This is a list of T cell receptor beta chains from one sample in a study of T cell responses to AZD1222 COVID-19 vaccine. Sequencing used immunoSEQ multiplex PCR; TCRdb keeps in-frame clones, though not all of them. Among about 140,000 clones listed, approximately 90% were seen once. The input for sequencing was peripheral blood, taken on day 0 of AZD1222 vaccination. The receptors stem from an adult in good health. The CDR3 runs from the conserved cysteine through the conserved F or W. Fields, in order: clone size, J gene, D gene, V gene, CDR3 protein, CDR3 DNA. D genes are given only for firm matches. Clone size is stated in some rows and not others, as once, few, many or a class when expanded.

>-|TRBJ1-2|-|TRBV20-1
CSAISPYGYTF
TGCAGTGCTATCAGCCCCTATGGCTACACCTTC
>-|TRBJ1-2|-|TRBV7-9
CASSVTSGRGYGYTF
TGTGCCAGCAGCGTTACTTCAGGGAGGGGGTATGGCTACACCTTC
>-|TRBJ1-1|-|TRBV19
CASSPRGIRTEAFF
TGTGCCAGTAGCCCCCGTGGAATTAGGACTGAAGCTTTCTTT
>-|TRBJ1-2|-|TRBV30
CAWSPRGYGYTF
TGTGCCTGGAGTCCTCGGGGTTATGGCTACACCTTC
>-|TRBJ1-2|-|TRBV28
CASRVTGRYGYTF
TGTGCCAGCAGAGTTACGGGACGGTATGGCTACACCTTC
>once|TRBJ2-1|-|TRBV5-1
CASSLTGDRPSSYNEQFF
TGCGCCAGCAGCTTGACAGGTGACCGTCCTAGCTCCTACAATGAGCAGTTCTTC
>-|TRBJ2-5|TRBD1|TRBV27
CASSSLRQGWGETQYF
TGTGCCAGCAGTTCCCTACGACAGGGGTGGGGAGAGACCCAGTACTTC
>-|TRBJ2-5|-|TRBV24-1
CATSDPGARGGSLGETQYF
TGTGCCACCAGTGACCCGGGGGCCAGGGGGGGTTCCTTAGGAGAGACCCAGTACTTC
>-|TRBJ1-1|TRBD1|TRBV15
CATSRDRGQGYLMNTEAFF
TGTGCCACCAGCAGAGATAGGGGGCAGGGTTACCTTATGAACACTGAAGCTTTCTTT
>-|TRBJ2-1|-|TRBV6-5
CASSQPGNEQFF
TGTGCCAGCAGCCAACCGGGCAATGAGCAGTTCTTC
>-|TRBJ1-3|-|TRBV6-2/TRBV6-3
CASSFSGWDSGNTIYF
TGTGCCAGCAGTTTTTCAGGATGGGACTCTGGAAACACCATATATTTT
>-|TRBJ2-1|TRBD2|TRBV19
CASNTHGGYNEQFF
TGTGCCAGTAACACACACGGGGGGTACAATGAGCAGTTCTTC
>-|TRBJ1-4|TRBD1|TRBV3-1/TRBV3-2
CASSQPGQGGEKLFF
TGTGCCAGCAGCCAACCGGGACAGGGCGGTGAAAAACTGTTTTTT
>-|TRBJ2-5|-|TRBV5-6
CASSSGARETQYF
TGTGCCAGCAGCTCTGGGGCCCGGGAGACCCAGTACTTC
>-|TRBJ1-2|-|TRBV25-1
CASSNRVGYGYTF
TGTGCCAGCAGTAACAGGGTGGGATATGGCTACACCTTC
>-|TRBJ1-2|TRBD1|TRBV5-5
CASSLGRGNYGYTF
TGTGCCAGCAGCTTGGGCAGGGGGAACTATGGCTACACCTTC
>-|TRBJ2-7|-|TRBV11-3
CASSLVLRGEQYF
TGTGCCAGCAGCTTAGTCCTCCGGGGCGAGCAGTACTTC
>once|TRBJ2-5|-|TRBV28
CASSPSRRQETQYF
TGTGCCAGCAGTCCGTCTAGAAGACAAGAGACCCAGTACTTC